This T cell receptor beta chain was documented in a study of blood T cell repertoires in COVID-19. The overall study: Collection of acute and convalescent COVID-19 samples took place in the United States, Italy and Spain.

Trimming removed 3 bases from V and 9 bases from J, with 8 bases in between. The length of the CDR3 is 11 residues. Germline V gene lookup returns CDR1 DFQATT and CDR2 SNEGSKA (reference sequence). Source study methods: Amplified reference gene primers provided the basis for estimating nucleated cell counts. The data were produced by immunoSEQ multiplex PCR, yet TCRdb's version contains in-frame clones alone and is incomplete. That table furnishes V, J and clone size, whereas the DNA furnished D and trimming. Among about 370,000 clones, roughly nine tenths were seen once, and the ten largest hold approximately 3%.

The sequenced material came from peripheral blood. The chain links TRBV20-1 to TRBJ2-2; maybe TRBD2 (5 bases). This sequence was found in a young woman with COVID-19, enrolled during active disease. The CDR3 reads CSASTGRELFF. The CDR3 region has the DNA TGCAGTGCTAGTACGGGGAGGGAGCTGTTTTTT.